This T cell receptor beta chain was sequenced during a study of beta chain features in type 1 diabetes. Study as a whole: Age and gender were similar between patients and healthy donors, as were cell yields.

Expressed TCRB transcripts were sequenced because the isolated RNA had all been reverse transcribed beforehand. The study sequenced naive, central memory and regulatory T cell samples to an average of approximately 3.5 million reads. TCRdb's table, derived via immunoSEQ multiplex PCR, lists solely in-frame clones and lacks some. The data show 600,000 or so clones, over 12% seen once. Study-wide results and caveats: Shorter TCRB CDR3s, moderately but significantly so, marked every one of the four CD4+ subsets in Type 1 diabetes patients.

V was clipped by 5 bases and J by 6 bases, with 18 bases between them. The CDR3 runs 15 residues. The germline V gene encodes CDR1 MDHEN and CDR2 SYDVKM. Stem cell-like memory, regulatory, central memory and naive CD4+ cells were sorted via CD45RO/CCR7/CD25/CD127/CD95/CD27. Concerning this clone itself: Its antigen is still unknown.

The chain joins TRBV28 to TRBJ2-3, with a tentative D call TRBD2 (6 bases). The sequenced sample consisted of naive CD4+ T cells from blood. This sequence originates from a man aged 18 to 29 with type 1 diabetes. The CDR3 DNA follows: TGTGCCAGCAGTCTTATATCTAGCGCGTCGGATACGCAGTATTTT. Its protein is CASSLISSASDTQYF. The entire variable domain, with the rest obtained from reference TRBV28 and TRBJ2-3, is as follows: DVKVTQSSRYLVKRTGEKVFLECVQDMDHENMFWYRQDPGLGLRLIYFSYDVKMKEKGDIPEGYSVSREKKERFSLILESASTNQTSMYLCASSLISSASDTQYFGPGTRLTVL.